The clone carrying this TCR beta chain was picked up a small number of times. No antigen is known for it. The entry originates in a study of blood T cells in healthy people across ages. Study observations and caveats: Researchers judged that diversity estimates from one million T cells fell short of true values.

A second PCR of about 6 to 12 cycles used a sample-barcoded 5' primer and a J-beta primer mix. MiXCR was run by TCRdb on the 5' RACE reads, yielding one entry per CDR3 protein. The sample lists approximately 290,000 distinct CDR3 sequences, roughly 27% occurring once. With V trimmed by 6 bases and J by 0 bases, 12 bases remained unmatched. The CDR3 runs 18 residues. Specimen: blood. The rearrangement links TRBV12-3 or TRBV12-4 to TRBJ1-3, with 9 bases identical to TRBD1. This clonotype originated in a woman aged 70-85 years in good health. The DNA for the CDR3 is TGTGCCAGCAGAGTTAGAACAGGGGGCGGGACCTCTGGAAACACCATATATTTT. This sequence encodes CASRVRTGGGTSGNTIYF.